This is a list of T cell receptor beta chains from one sample in a study of blood T cell repertoires in COVID-19. Generated by immunoSEQ multiplex PCR, the TCRdb table keeps only in-frame clones and is missing some. The table records around 100,000 clones, 85% of them present only once. Input material: peripheral blood. The receptors shown here come from a man aged 35 to 55 with acute or convalescent COVID-19. Both conserved end residues are part of each CDR3. D genes are given only for firm matches. The size field is filled for only some rows; it gives once, few, many or a size class.

V gene	J gene	clone size	D gene	CDR3 protein	CDR3 DNA
TRBV28	TRBJ1-2	few	-	CASSLRRDYGYTF	TGTGCCAGCAGTTTACGGCGGGACTATGGCTACACCTTC
TRBV6-6	TRBJ1-5	-	TRBD1	CASTLTGQGGQPQHF	TGTGCCAGCACCCTGACAGGGCAGGGCGGGCAGCCCCAGCATTTT
TRBV19	TRBJ1-5	-	-	CASSSAIQGNQPQHF	TGTGCCAGTAGTTCCGCGATCCAGGGGAATCAGCCCCAGCATTTT
TRBV19	TRBJ1-2	-	-	CASSSQINYGYTF	TGTGCCAGTAGTTCACAGATCAACTATGGCTACACCTTC
TRBV9	TRBJ1-4	-	-	CASSPDINEKLFF	TGTGCCAGCAGCCCCGACATAAATGAAAAACTGTTTTTT
TRBV24-1	TRBJ2-5	-	TRBD2	CATRAGGVKETQYF	TGTGCCACCAGAGCGGGGGGCGTAAAAGAGACCCAGTACTTC
TRBV3-1/TRBV3-2	TRBJ2-3	-	TRBD2	CASSSRGADTQYF	TGTGCCAGCAGCTCTCGGGGGGCAGATACGCAGTATTTT
TRBV4-2	TRBJ1-2	-	TRBD1	CASSQGQEGGYTF	TGTGCCAGCAGCCAGGGACAGGAGGGAGGCTACACCTTC
TRBV15	TRBJ2-4	few	TRBD2	CATSRDRRGGSIQYF	TGTGCCACCAGCAGAGATCGAAGGGGCGGGAGCATTCAGTACTTC
TRBV6-5	TRBJ2-1	-	TRBD2	CASSYGGGNYNEQFF	TGTGCCAGCAGTTATGGCGGGGGGAACTACAATGAGCAGTTCTTC